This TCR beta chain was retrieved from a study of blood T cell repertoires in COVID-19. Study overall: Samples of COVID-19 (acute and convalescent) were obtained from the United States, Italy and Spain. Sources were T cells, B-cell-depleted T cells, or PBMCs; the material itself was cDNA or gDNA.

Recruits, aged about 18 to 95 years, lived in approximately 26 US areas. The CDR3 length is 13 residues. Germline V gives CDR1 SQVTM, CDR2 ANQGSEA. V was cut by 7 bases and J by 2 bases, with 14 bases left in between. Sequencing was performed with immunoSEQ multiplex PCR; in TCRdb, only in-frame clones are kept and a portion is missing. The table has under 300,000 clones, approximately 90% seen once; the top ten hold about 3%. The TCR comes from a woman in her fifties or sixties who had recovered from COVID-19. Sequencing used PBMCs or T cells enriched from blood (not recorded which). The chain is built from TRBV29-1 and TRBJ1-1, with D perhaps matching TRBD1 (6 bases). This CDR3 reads CSGRQGINTEAFF. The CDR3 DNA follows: TGCAGCGGTCGGCAGGGGATAAACACTGAAGCTTTCTTT.